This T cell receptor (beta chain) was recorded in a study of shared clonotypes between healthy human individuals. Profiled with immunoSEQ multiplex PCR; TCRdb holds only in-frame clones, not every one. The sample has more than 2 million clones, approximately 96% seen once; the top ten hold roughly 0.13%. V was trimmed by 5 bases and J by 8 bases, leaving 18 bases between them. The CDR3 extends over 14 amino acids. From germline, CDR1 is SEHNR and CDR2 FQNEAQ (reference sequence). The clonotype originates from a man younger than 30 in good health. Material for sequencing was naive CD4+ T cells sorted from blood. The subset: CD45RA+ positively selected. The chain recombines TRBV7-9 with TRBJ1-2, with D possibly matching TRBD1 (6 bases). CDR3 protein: CASSQTGASQGYTF. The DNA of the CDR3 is TGTGCCAGCAGCCAGACAGGAGCTTCGCAAGGCTACACCTTC.